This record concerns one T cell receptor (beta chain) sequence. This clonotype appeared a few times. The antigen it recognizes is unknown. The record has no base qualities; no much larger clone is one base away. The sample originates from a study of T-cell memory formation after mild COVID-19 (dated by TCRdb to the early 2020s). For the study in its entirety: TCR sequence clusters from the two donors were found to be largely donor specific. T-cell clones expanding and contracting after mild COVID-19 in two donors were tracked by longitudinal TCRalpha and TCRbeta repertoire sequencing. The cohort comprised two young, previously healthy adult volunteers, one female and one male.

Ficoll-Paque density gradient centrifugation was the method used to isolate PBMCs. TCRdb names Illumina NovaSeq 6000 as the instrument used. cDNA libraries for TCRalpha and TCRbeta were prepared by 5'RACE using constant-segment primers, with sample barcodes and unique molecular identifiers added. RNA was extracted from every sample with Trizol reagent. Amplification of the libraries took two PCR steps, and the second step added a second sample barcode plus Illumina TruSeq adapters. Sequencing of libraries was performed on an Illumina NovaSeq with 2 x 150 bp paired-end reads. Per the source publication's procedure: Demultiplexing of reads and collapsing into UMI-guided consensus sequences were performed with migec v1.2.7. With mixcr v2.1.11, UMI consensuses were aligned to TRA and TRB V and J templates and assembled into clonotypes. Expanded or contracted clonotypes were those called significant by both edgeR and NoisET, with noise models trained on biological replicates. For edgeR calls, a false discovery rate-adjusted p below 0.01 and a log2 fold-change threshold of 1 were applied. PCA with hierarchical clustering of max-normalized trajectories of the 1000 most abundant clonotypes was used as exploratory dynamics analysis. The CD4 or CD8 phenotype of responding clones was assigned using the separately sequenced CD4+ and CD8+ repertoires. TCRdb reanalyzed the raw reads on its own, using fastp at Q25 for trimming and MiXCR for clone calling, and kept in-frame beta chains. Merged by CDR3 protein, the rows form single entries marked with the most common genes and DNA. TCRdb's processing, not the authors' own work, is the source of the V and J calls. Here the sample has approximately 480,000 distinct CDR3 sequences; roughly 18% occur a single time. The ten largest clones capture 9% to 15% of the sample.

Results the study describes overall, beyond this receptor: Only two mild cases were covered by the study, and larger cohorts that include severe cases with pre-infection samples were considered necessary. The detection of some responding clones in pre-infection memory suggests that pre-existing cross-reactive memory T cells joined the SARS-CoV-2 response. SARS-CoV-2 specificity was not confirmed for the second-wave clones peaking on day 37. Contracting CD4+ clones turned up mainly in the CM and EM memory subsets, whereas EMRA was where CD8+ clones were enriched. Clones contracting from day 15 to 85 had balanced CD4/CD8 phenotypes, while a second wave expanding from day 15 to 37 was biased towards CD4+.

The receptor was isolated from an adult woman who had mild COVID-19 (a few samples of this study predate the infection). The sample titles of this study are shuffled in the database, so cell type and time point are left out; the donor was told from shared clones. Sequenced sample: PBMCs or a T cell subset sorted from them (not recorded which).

The sequence in DNA is TGCAGTGCCCCTTTTAAGGAAGGGAAAGAGACCCAGTACTTC. It translates to CSAPFKEGKETQYF. Here the chain combines TRBV20-1 and TRBJ2-5; the D gene identity is not certain. V and J lose 6 bases and 3 bases, and a span of 17 bases separates them. For CDR1 and CDR2, the germline V gene (reference sequence) lists DFQATT and SNEGSKA. The CDR3 starts with the cysteine, ends with the phenylalanine, and has 14 residues. This entry keeps only the CDR3 DNA: 42 bases, framed from base 1.